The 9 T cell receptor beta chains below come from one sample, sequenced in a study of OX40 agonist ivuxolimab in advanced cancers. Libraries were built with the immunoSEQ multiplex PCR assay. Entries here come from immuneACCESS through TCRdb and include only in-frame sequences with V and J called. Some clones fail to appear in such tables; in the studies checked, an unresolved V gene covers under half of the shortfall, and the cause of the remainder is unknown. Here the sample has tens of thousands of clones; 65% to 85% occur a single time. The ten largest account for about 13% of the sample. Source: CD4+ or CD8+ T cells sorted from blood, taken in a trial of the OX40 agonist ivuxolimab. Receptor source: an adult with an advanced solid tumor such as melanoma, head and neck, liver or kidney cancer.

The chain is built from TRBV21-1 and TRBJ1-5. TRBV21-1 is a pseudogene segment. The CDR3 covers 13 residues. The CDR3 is CASSKGSNQPQHF. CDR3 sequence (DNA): TGTGCCAGCAGCAAAGGTAGCAATCAGCCCCAGCATTTT.

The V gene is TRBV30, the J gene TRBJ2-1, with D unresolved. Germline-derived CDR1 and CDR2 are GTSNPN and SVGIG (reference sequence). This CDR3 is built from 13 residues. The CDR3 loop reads CAMASLSYNEQFF. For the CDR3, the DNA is TGTGCGATGGCTAGTTTGTCGTACAATGAGCAGTTCTTC.

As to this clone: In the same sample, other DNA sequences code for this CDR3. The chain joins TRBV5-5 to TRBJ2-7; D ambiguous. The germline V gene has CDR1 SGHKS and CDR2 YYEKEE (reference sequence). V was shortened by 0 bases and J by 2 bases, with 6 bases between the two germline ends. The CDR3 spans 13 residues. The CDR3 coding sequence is TGTGCCAGCAGCTTGGACCTAGCCTACGAGCAGTACTTC. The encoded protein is CASSLDLAYEQYF.

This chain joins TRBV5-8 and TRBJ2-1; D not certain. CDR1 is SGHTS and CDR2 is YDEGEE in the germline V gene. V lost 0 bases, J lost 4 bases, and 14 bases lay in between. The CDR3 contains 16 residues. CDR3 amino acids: CASSLDTGTEYNEQFF. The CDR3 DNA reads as TGTGCCAGCAGCTTGGATACCGGAACGGAGTACAATGAGCAGTTCTTC.

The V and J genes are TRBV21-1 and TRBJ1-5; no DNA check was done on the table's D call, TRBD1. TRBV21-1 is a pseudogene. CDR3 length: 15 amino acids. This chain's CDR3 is CASSKVGQGDQPQHF. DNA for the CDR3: TGTGCCAGCAGCAAAGTTGGACAGGGGGATCAGCCCCAGCATTTT.

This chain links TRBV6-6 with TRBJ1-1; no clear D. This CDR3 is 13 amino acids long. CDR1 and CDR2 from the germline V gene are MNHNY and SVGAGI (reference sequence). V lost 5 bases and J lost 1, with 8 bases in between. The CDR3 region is CASSVKGNTEAFF. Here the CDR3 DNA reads TGTGCCAGCAGTGTGAAGGGGAACACTGAAGCTTTCTTT.

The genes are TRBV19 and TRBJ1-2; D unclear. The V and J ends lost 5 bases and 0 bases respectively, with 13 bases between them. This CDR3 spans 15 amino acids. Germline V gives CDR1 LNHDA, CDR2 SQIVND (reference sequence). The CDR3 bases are TGTGCCAGTAGTGTAAGCCAACAAGCTAACTATGGCTACACCTTC. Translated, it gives CASSVSQQANYGYTF.

CDR3 sequence: CASSFQGGAKNIQYF. CDR3 nucleotide sequence: TGTGCCAGCAGCTTTCAGGGTGGGGCCAAAAACATTCAGTACTTC. V and J are TRBV5-8 and TRBJ2-4; D might be TRBD1 (5 bases). With 2 bases removed from V and 1 base from J, the gap between germline ends came to 10 bases. The CDR3 has 15 residues. Germline CDR1 reads SGHTS; CDR2 reads YDEGEE.

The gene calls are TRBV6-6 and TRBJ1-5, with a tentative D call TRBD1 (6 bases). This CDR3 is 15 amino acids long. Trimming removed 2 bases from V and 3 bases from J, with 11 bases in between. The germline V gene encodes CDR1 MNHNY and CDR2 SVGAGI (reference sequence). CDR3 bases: TGTGCCAGCAGTTACACCGGACAGATCAATCAGCCCCAGCATTTT. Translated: CASSYTGQINQPQHF.